A single TCR beta chain is shown here with its context. Its antigen is unknown. Per-base qualities were not stored, and no clone one base away is much larger. CDR3 length: 16 amino acids, cysteine to phenylalanine. CDR3 DNA only is kept here, 48 bases in frame from base 1. Between the V and J ends, shortened by 4 bases and 7 bases respectively, the junction contains 19 bases. As encoded in the germline V gene (reference sequence), CDR1 is LNHDA while CDR2 is SQIVND. Inclusion was restricted to participants for whom at least one PBMC sample before ART initiation and at least two post-ART samples were available. Treatment was received in the United States of America by all participants with HIV. Before DNA extraction, cryopreserved samples of about 1-11 million PBMC were thawed and then washed. At the time of the earliest PBMC sample, participants with HIV were aged between roughly 20 and 54 years. Per participant, PBMC samples came from 1-4 timepoints prior to ART initiation and 2-8 timepoints following ART initiation, for a median of 7 samples. For every participant, serial HIV viral load, CD4+ T-cell count, ART history and demographic data were obtained. Genomic DNA was extracted from unsorted PBMC with a Qiagen kit on a QIAcube, with processing performed in batches of 12 samples.

The data stem from a study of long-term antiretroviral therapy in people with HIV (dated by TCRdb to 2021 to 2024). A note on the overall study: Collection of the earliest samples took place about a decade ahead of the 2015 WHO recommendation for immediate ART, at a time when ART was typically delayed until CD4 counts fell. Whether ART initiation and durable HIV suppression were associated with changes in peripheral blood TRB repertoire composition and diversity was tested in a retrospective serial study. A total of roughly 200 cryopreserved PBMC samples came from 25 to 30 adults with confirmed HIV infection and were collected serially over a mean of roughly six years (range 1-12). About 35% of the 30 participants with HIV were female. Test extractions of a monoclonal T-cell line alongside some 35 polyclonal samples showed no cross-contamination during QIAcube processing.

Sequencing of the TRB variable region was done with the immunoSEQ hsTCRB v3.0 assay at survey level resolution. The targeted TRB sequencing depth was roughly 40,000-55,000 T-cell genomes per sample. An Illumina MiSeq with a v3 150-cycle kit was used to sequence the pooled TRB libraries. The authors' pipeline ran thus. Repertoire analysis was performed in R inside a reproducible Nextflow workflow that covered QC, data transformation and analysis. LymphoSeq2, an R package for exploring AIRR-Seq data, was used to implement the custom analyses. A few samples yielding fewer than 5000 total TRB sequences were excluded, leaving 150 to 200 analyzed HIV repertoires. Of the roughly 190 retained HIV repertoires, almost 60 were collected before and 120 to 140 after ART initiation. Repertoires were downsampled to 5000 TRB nucleotide sequences, and summary statistics were averaged over 100 downsampling iterations. Only TRB sequences with CDR3 regions of at least seven amino acids were retained for analysis. Two measures captured diversity: a Shannon entropy-derived clonality score and the Gini coefficient. In the repertoire networks, any two of the top 5000 CDR3 amino acid sequences were connected whenever the two sequences differed by an edit distance of one. For TRB CDR3 amino acid sequences, antigen specificity groups and MHC restriction were predicted with GLIPH2. CDR3 amino acid sequences were matched against VDJdb and McPAS-TCR to flag known CMV, EBV, HIV or tissue antigen associations. Pre-ART, post-ART and control groups were compared with Wilcoxon signed-rank tests and Holm-Bonferroni correction. TCRdb limited this immuneACCESS table to in-frame rearrangements with V and J called. A share of clones is missing; checked studies link under half to unresolved V genes, and the rest is unexplained. For V, J and clone size, that table is used; D and trimming come from the DNA. This sample gives about 35,000 clones in total; approximately 94% of them show up just once. Around 3.3% of the sample is in the top ten clones.

The full study reports these points: The samples span the years 2004 to 2017, and the ART regimens used at that time may not be as effective as current regimens. CDR3 length ranges in HIV repertoires were narrower than in controls, and network structure suggested an antigen-experienced repertoire with only a slight naive shift after ART. Because pre-ART samples had limited cell numbers, profiling was done on unsorted PBMC rather than on sorted CD4+ and CD8+ T cells. Inferences about post-ART repertoire changes are limited because no data were available on ART adherence, viral resistance or therapy changes. A significant increase in TRB diversity was found to be associated with ART initiation, although TRB diversity was observed to remain significantly below that of transplant donor controls even after long-term ART. At every time point, the repertoire was dominated by expanded TRB clones first identified before ART initiation, although this dominance fluctuated and, in many PLHIV, declined after ART. Because PBMC availability was limited, only the TCR beta chain was sequenced, with no alpha chain pairing.

The material sequenced was unsorted PBMCs, taken 4.1 years after starting antiretroviral therapy. This receptor was identified in a woman between 45 and 60 years old with HIV. This receptor chain uses TRBV19 and TRBJ1-4, with TRBD1 perhaps the D gene, on 5 matching bases. Here is the DNA: TGTGCCAGTAGTACGTCCCCGGGACGGAAGATTGAAAAACTGTTTTTT. The resulting protein is CASSTSPGRKIEKLFF.